This T cell receptor (beta chain) was sequenced for a study of CD8 T cells in ankylosing spondylitis. Preparation of TCR beta libraries was done by quantitative 5'-RACE with molecular barcodes. From the 5' RACE reads, TCRdb called clonotypes with MiXCR, one entry per CDR3 protein. The data show roughly 190,000 distinct CDR3 sequences, around 13% seen once. In regard to this clonotype: Its antigen is still unknown.

General study points: Blood of patients with ankylosing spondylitis appeared to be characterized by a TCR beta motif of several highly homologous variants.

Trimming took off 5 bases at V and 6 bases at J, with 11 bases between the two ends. CDR3 size: 13 residues. In germline, CDR1 is MNHEY, CDR2 SVGEGT. The chain joins TRBV6-2 or TRBV6-3 to TRBJ2-1; D may be TRBD1 (5 bases). Sequenced sample: blood, either unsorted or a sorted T cell fraction (not recorded which). The clonotype comes from a male donor with ankylosing spondylitis or in good health (not recorded which). In DNA, the CDR3 is TGTGCCAGCAGTCCAGGGCCCCGCAATGAGCAGTTCTTC. This codes for CASSPGPRNEQFF.